The present entry profiles one T cell receptor (beta chain) with its context. Its antigen is currently unknown. CD45RO-CCR7+CD27+CD95- defined naive CD8+ T cells. These data belong to a study of CXCR3-negative and CXCR3-positive naive CD8 T cells. Study-wide results and limits: CXCR3-positive naive cells carried more hydrophobic TRB CDR3s than CXCR3-negative ones.

Via 5' RACE with UMI labels, TRB cDNA libraries were prepared. With the 5' RACE reads reprocessed, TCRdb shows one record per CDR3 protein and no DNA. Found here are about 130,000 distinct CDR3 sequences; the top ten clones hold 0.41%. Per the germline V gene, CDR1 is MGHDK and CDR2 is SYGVNS. This CDR3 contains 14 residues. This clonotype was obtained from a human donor in good health. Some clones in this sample may be carry-over from other donors' samples. The material sequenced was naive CXCR3+ CD8+ T cells from blood. The subset here: CD45RO-CCR7+CD27+CD95- naive CD8+ T cells expressing CXCR3 (TNR3+). The chain has TRBV25-1 and TRBJ2-1. The CDR3 region is CASSEWRRNPEQFF.